What follows are 22 T cell receptor beta chains derived from one specimen sequenced in a study of T cell clonality in common variable immunodeficiency. Libraries were prepared by immunoSEQ multiplex PCR; TCRdb keeps only in-frame clonotypes and omits some of them. Listed for the sample are 40,000 to 50,000 clones, none seen a single time. Material for sequencing was peripheral blood mononuclear cells. These receptors originate from a person aged 18 to 69 in good health.

This clone was counted at least ten times. The read terminates 3 residues ahead of where the CDR3 ends, so the germline J gene completes it. This rearrangement joins TRBV20-1 to TRBJ2-1, with 8 bases identical to TRBD2. The CDR3 length is 17 residues. Trimming removed 3 bases from V and 3 bases from J; junction bases left unmatched: 13. From germline, CDR1 is DFQATT and CDR2 SNEGSKA (reference sequence). The sequenced part of the CDR3 DNA is TGCAGTGCTAGTGTTCCCTTTAGCGGGGAGCACTACAATGAG. Protein product: CSASVPFSGEHYNE. The whole CDR3 sequence is CSASVPFSGEHYNEQFF.

To note about this clone: Its ends do not fully match the called genes, so a read error is possible. The read stops 3 residues short of the end of the CDR3; the missing end is completed from the germline J gene. The V call is TRBV18, the J call TRBJ1-5; D is perhaps TRBD1 (5 bases). This CDR3 region has 15 residues. The germline V gene encodes CDR1 KGHSH and CDR2 LQKENI. The CDR3: CASSPKEGSDQPQHF. CDR3 bases read: TGCGCCAGCTCACCAAAAGAGGGGAGCGATCAGCCC.

This clone was recorded a few times. The read ends 3 residues early relative to the CDR3; the germline J gene fills the gap. V and J are TRBV19 and TRBJ1-3; TRBD1 agrees at 9 bases. This CDR3 has 18 amino acids. Germline CDR1 and CDR2: LNHDA and SQIVND (reference sequence). Germline trimming cut 6 bases from V and 4 bases from J; bases unmatched to any gene: 16. CDR3 loop: CASSLTGGQLHFGNTIYF. The CDR3 DNA, read in part, is TGTGCCAGTAGCCTTACAGGGGGCCAGTTACACTTCGGAAACACC.

This clone was recorded at least ten times. Sequencing ends 3 residues short of the CDR3 end; the germline J gene provides the rest. The chain employs TRBV20-1 and TRBJ2-7; D perhaps matches TRBD1 (6 bases). V was pared by 1 base and J by 5 bases, with 18 bases between. The germline CDR1 and CDR2 sequences are DFQATT and SNEGSKA (reference sequence). The CDR3 is 15 residues long. Incomplete CDR3 DNA: TGCAGTGCTAGAGCCCCCCAGGGGTGGATCAACGAG. This codes for CSARAPQGWINE. The whole CDR3 is CSARAPQGWINEQYF.

The sample holds many counts of this clone. The read ends 3 residues early relative to the CDR3; the germline J gene fills the gap. This chain connects TRBV28 to TRBJ2-5; 8 positions match TRBD1. CDR3 size: 15 residues. CDR1 and CDR2 (germline): MDHEN, SYDVKM. V was clipped by 6 bases and J by 3 bases; unmatched bases: 9. CDR3 sequence reads: CASRPDRGRKETQYF. The part of the CDR3 DNA that was read is TGTGCCAGCAGACCCGACAGGGGAAGAAAAGAGACC.

This clone was seen repeatedly, ten times or more. The read terminates 3 residues ahead of where the CDR3 ends, so the germline J gene completes it. This rearrangement joins TRBV2 to TRBJ2-7; 7 nucleotides match TRBD2. V lost 7 bases and J lost 0; bases outside the gene matches: 6. The CDR3 contains 14 residues. CDR1 is SNHLY and CDR2 is FYNNEI in the germline V gene. CDR3 loop: CASMAGVISYEQYF. The sequenced CDR3 bases are TGTGCCAGCATGGCGGGAGTAATCTCCTACGAG.

The sample holds many counts of this clone. The read is 3 residues too short to cover the CDR3 end, so that end is filled in from the germline J gene. The chain couples TRBV9 to TRBJ1-5; no reliable D call. CDR3 length equals 13 residues. V lost 4 bases and J lost 0, with 5 bases in between. Germline CDR1 reads SGDLS; CDR2 reads YYNGEE. The CDR3 here is CASSRYSNQPQHF. Partial CDR3 DNA: TGTGCCAGCAGCCGCTATAGCAATCAGCCC.

This clone was recorded many times. The CDR3 extends 3 residues past the end of the read, so its final part is completed from the germline J gene. The chain uses TRBV4-1 and TRBJ2-3; D is ambiguous. Germline CDR1 and CDR2: MGHRA and YSYEKL. The length of the CDR3 is 17 residues. The V end was cut by 2 bases, the J end by 4 bases, with 19 bases between. The CDR3 sequence is CASSQYPMRPLPDTQYF. CDR3 bases read: TGCGCCAGCAGCCAATACCCCATGCGCCCCCTCCCAGATACG.

This clone was counted many times. The read gets to within 3 residues of the CDR3 end, and the germline J gene fills in the rest. The V and J genes are TRBV7-9 and TRBJ1-2; D unclear. V was clipped by 3 bases and J by 4 bases, with 12 bases between them. Germline assignment: CDR1 SEHNR and CDR2 FQNEAQ (reference sequence). CDR3 length: 14 amino acids. CDR3: CASSFVQSIYGYTF. CDR3 DNA, as far as it was read: TGTGCCAGCAGCTTCGTCCAGTCGATCTATGGC. Full variable domain (rest looked up from reference TRBV7-9 and TRBJ1-2): DTGVSQNPRHKITKRGQNVTFRCDPISEHNRLYWYRQTLGQGPEFLTYFQNEAQLEKSRLLSDRFSAERPKGSFSTLEIQRTEQGDSAMYLCASSFVQSIYGYTFGSGTRLTVV.

Concerning this clone itself: Sequencing ends 3 residues short of the CDR3 end; the germline J gene provides the rest. J is TRBJ2-3 and V is TRBV7-9, with D perhaps matching TRBD1 (7 bases). V was shortened by 2 bases and J by 4 bases, with 13 bases between the two germline ends. This CDR3 spans 15 amino acids. CDR1 is SEHNR, CDR2 FQNEAQ, per germline (reference sequence). Here the CDR3 reads CASSLQGGQADTQYF. The part of the CDR3 DNA that was read is TGTGCCAGCAGCTTACAGGGGGGACAAGCAGATACG.

Ten or more counts support this clone. Coverage ceases 3 residues before the CDR3 finishes, and the germline J gene fills in the end. The J gene is TRBJ1-3, the V gene TRBV29-1; 7 positions match TRBD1. The germline V gene has CDR1 SQVTM and CDR2 ANQGSEA. This CDR3 has 15 residues. After removal of 4 bases from V and 4 bases from J, the junction contained 10 bases not matched to a gene. The CDR3 DNA, read in part, is TGCAGCGTTGTGAGGACAGGAGGAAAGGGAAACACC. It yields the protein CSVVRTGGKGNT. In full, the CDR3 is CSVVRTGGKGNTIYF.

This clone was found many times. The CDR3 goes on 3 residues after the read ends, and that part is filled in from the germline J gene. The J gene is TRBJ1-4, the V gene TRBV29-1, with TRBD1 as a possible D gene (6 bases). Germline CDR1 is SQVTM and CDR2 is ANQGSEA. With 3 bases removed from V and 7 bases from J, the gap between germline ends came to 24 bases. The CDR3 has 17 residues. The CDR3 reads CSVEQFLGRGGVEKLFF. Incomplete CDR3 DNA: TGCAGCGTTGAGCAATTCCTAGGAAGGGGGGGCGTTGAAAAA. The full variable domain, rest sourced from reference TRBV29-1 and TRBJ1-4, is SAVISQKPSRDICQRGTSLTIQCQVDSQVTMMFWYRQQPGQSLTLIATANQGSEATYESGFVIDKFPISRPNLTFSTLTVSNMSPEDSSIYLCSVEQFLGRGGVEKLFFGSGTQLSVL.

This clone came up many times. The read falls 3 residues short of the CDR3 end, and the missing part is taken from the germline J gene. The J gene is TRBJ2-3, the V gene TRBV7-9; 9 nucleotides align to TRBD2. CDR1 and CDR2 (germline): SEHNR, FQNEAQ (reference sequence). The CDR3 runs 15 residues. The sequenced CDR3 bases are TGTGCCAGCAGCTTAGACGGCGGGAGGGCCGACACG. It specifies CASSLDGGRADT. The CDR3 in its entirety is CASSLDGGRADTQYF. Full variable domain (outside the CDR3, taken from reference TRBV7-9 and TRBJ2-3): DTGVSQNPRHKITKRGQNVTFRCDPISEHNRLYWYRQTLGQGPEFLTYFQNEAQLEKSRLLSDRFSAERPKGSFSTLEIQRTEQGDSAMYLCASSLDGGRADTQYFGPGTRLTVL.

This clone occurred many times. The observed sequence ends 3 residues before the CDR3 terminus, with the missing tail filled in from the germline J gene. The chain is built from TRBV20-1 and TRBJ1-5; D call uncertain. Between the trimmed V and J ends, which lost 0 bases and 0 bases, there was a span of 12 bases. The CDR3 extends over 16 amino acids. Germline CDR1 reads DFQATT; CDR2 reads SNEGSKA (reference sequence). CDR3 sequence reads: CSARDSGLASNQPQHF. Partial CDR3 DNA: TGCAGTGCTAGAGATAGCGGTCTCGCTAGCAATCAGCCC.

This clone was seen many times. The read comes to an end 3 residues before the CDR3 does, leaving the germline J gene to fill in the end. This chain links TRBV6-4 with TRBJ1-1, with a weak D call TRBD1 (5 bases). Trimming left V 3 bases short and J 6 bases short, with 14 bases between. CDR1 is MRHNA, CDR2 SNTAGT, per germline. This CDR3 region has 14 residues. The CDR3 spells CASSEVGGSAEAFF. The part of the CDR3 DNA that was read is TGTGCCAGCAGTGAAGTCGGGGGTTCGGCTGAA.

At least ten counts were recorded for this clone. The read is 3 residues too short to cover the CDR3 end, so that end is filled in from the germline J gene. The V gene is TRBV20-1, the J gene TRBJ1-3; D possibly corresponds to TRBD1 (6 bases). V shed 0 bases and J shed 2 bases, with 8 bases lying between them. CDR1 and CDR2 (germline): DFQATT, SNEGSKA (reference sequence). The CDR3 loop spans 14 amino acids. The CDR3 region is CSARDDRTGNTIYF. CDR3 DNA (partial): TGCAGTGCTAGAGACGACAGGACTGGAAACACC.

This clone has ten or more counts. Read coverage stops 3 residues before the CDR3 terminus; the germline J gene supplies the remainder. The chain combines TRBV5-4 with TRBJ2-3; possibly TRBD1 for D (6 bases). There are 15 residues in the CDR3. V was pared by 4 bases and J by 2 bases, with 14 bases between. Germline loops: CDR1 SGHNT, CDR2 YYREEE (reference sequence). This chain's CDR3 is CASSPPRTDTDTQYF. The sequenced CDR3 bases are TGTGCCAGCAGCCCTCCACGGACAGACACAGATACG.

This clone has a count of ten or more. The missing CDR3 end, 3 residues past where the read stops, is filled in from the germline J gene. The chain employs TRBV5-1 and TRBJ2-7; perhaps TRBD1 as D (6 bases). The V and J ends lost 2 bases and 0 bases respectively, with 9 bases between them. The CDR3 totals 14 residues. The germline V gene encodes CDR1 SGHRS and CDR2 YFSETQ. The CDR3 sequence: CASSFGGDSYEQYF. The sequenced CDR3 bases are TGCGCCAGCAGCTTTGGGGGCGACTCCTACGAG.

There are many counts of this clone. The CDR3 end is not reached by the read, which stops 3 residues before it; the germline J gene fills it in. The V gene is TRBV20-1, the J gene TRBJ2-7, with D perhaps TRBD2 (6 bases). The V gene's germline CDR1 is DFQATT and CDR2 SNEGSKA (reference sequence). V was trimmed by 5 bases and J by 4 bases, leaving 21 bases between them. The CDR3 runs 15 residues. The part of the CDR3 DNA that was read is TGCAGTGCTCGATATGCGGGACTCGCGGGGTACGAG. Its translation is CSARYAGLAGYE. The complete CDR3 reads CSARYAGLAGYEQYF.

In this sample, this clone turned up many times. The read falls 3 residues short of the CDR3 end, and the missing part is taken from the germline J gene. The chain is built from TRBV4-2 and TRBJ1-2; no definite D call. Germline V gene sequence: CDR1 LGHNA, CDR2 YNFKEQ. With 1 base removed from V and 6 bases from J, the gap between germline ends came to 6 bases. This CDR3 comprises 12 residues. CDR3 amino acids: CASSQAQDGYTF. The part of the CDR3 DNA that was read is TGTGCCAGCAGCCAAGCTCAGGATGGC.

This clone was found many times. The CDR3 is cut off 3 residues early in the read; its end comes from the germline J gene. This sequence joins TRBV18 and TRBJ2-2, with a possible D match to TRBD2 (5 bases). CDR3 length equals 16 residues. V lost 0 bases to trimming and J lost 3 bases, with 11 bases between them. The germline V gene has CDR1 KGHSH and CDR2 LQKENI. This CDR3 reads CASSPPWARDTGELFF. CDR3 DNA (partial): TGTGCCAGCTCACCACCGTGGGCGCGGGACACCGGGGAG. Drawing the rest from reference TRBV18 and TRBJ2-2, the complete variable domain is NAGVMQNPRHLVRRRGQEARLRCSPMKGHSHVYWYRQLPEEGLKFMVYLQKENIIDESGMPKERFSAEFPKEGPSILRIQQVVRGDSAAYFCASSPPWARDTGELFFGEGSRLTVL.

The sample holds many counts of this clone. The CDR3 extends 3 residues past the end of the read, so its final part is completed from the germline J gene. This chain joins TRBV20-1 and TRBJ1-2; D is undetermined. The V gene's germline CDR1 is DFQATT and CDR2 SNEGSKA (reference sequence). The CDR3 runs to 13 residues. V lost 4 bases, J lost 7 bases, and 16 bases lay in between. The CDR3 reads CSANPGFQAGYTF. The covered CDR3 bases are TGCAGTGCTAATCCGGGGTTTCAAGCTGGC.